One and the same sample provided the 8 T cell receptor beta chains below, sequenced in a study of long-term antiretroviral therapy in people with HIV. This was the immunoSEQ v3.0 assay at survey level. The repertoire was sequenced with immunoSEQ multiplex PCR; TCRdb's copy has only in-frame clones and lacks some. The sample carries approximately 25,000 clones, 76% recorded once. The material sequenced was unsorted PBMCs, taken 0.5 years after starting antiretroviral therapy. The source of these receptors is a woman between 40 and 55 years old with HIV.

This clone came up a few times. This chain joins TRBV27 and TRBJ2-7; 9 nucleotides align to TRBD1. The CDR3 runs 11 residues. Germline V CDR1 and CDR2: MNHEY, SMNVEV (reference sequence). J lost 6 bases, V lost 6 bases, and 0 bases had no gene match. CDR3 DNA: TGTGCCAGCAGGGGACAGGGCGAGCAGTACTTC. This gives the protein CASRGQGEQYF.

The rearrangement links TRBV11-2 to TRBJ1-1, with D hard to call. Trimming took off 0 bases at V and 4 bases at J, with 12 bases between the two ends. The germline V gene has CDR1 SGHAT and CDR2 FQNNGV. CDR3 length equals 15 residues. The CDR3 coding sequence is TGTGCCAGCAGCTTAGATCGGTGGGGTGGCACTGAAGCTTTCTTT. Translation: CASSLDRWGGTEAFF.

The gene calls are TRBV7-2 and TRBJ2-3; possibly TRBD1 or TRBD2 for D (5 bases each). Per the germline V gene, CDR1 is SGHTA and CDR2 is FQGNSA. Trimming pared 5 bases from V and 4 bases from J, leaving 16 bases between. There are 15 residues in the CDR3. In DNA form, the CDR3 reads TGTGCCAGCAGCCCCCAGCGGACACTTGCAGATACGCAGTATTTT. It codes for CASSPQRTLADTQYF.

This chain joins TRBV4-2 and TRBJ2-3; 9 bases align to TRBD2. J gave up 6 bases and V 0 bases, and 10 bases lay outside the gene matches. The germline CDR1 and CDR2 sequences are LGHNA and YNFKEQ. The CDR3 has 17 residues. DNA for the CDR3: TGTGCCAGCAGCCAAGAGGGGGGGGGACTAGCAACGGATACGCAGTATTTT. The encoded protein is CASSQEGGGLATDTQYF.

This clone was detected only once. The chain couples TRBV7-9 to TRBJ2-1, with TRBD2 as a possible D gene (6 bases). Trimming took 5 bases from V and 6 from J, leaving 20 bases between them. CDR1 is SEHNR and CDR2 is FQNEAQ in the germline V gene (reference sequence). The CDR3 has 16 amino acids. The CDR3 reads CASSHSGRGPSNEQFF. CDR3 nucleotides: TGTGCCAGCAGCCATAGTGGGCGGGGACCTTCCAATGAGCAGTTCTTC.

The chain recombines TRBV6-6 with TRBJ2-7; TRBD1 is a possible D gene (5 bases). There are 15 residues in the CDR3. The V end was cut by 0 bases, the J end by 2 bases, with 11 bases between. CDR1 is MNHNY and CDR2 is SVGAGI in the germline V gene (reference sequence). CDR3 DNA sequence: TGTGCCAGCAGTTACTCGTCAGGGTCCGCCTACGAGCAGTACTTC. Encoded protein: CASSYSSGSAYEQYF.

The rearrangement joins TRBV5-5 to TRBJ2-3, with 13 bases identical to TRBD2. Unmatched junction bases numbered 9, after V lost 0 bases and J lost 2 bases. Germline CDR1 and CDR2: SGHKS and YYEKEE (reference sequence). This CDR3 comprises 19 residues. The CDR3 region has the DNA TGTGCCAGCAGCTTGGTTACTCAGACTAGCGGGGGGCCCACAGATACGCAGTATTTT. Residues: CASSLVTQTSGGPTDTQYF.

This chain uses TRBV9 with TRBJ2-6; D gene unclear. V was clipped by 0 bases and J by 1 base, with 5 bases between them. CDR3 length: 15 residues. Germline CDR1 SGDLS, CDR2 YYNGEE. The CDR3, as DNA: TGTGCCAGCAGCGTAGGTGGTTCTGGGGCCAACGTCCTGACTTTC. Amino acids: CASSVGGSGANVLTF.